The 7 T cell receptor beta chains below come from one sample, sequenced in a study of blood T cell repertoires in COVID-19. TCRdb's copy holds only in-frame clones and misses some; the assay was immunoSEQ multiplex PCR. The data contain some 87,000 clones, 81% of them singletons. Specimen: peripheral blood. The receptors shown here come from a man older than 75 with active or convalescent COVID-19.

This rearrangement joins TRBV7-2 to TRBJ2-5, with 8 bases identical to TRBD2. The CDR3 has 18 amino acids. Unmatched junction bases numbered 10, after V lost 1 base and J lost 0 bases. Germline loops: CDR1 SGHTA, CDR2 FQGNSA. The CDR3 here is CASSLDLWERGYQETQYF. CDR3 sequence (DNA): TGTGCCAGCAGCTTAGATCTCTGGGAGCGGGGGTACCAAGAGACCCAGTACTTC.

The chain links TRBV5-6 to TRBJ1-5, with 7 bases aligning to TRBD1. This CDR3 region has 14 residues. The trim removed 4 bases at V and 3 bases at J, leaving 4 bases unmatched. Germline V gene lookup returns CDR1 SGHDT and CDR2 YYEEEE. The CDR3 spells CASSGGGPNQPQHF. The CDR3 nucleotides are TGTGCCAGCAGCGGAGGGGGCCCCAATCAGCCCCAGCATTTT.

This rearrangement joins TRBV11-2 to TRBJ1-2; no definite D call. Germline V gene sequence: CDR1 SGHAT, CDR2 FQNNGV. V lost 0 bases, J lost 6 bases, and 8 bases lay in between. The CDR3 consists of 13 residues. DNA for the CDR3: TGTGCCAGCAGCTTAGAGGCGGGAGATGGCTACACCTTC. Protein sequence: CASSLEAGDGYTF.

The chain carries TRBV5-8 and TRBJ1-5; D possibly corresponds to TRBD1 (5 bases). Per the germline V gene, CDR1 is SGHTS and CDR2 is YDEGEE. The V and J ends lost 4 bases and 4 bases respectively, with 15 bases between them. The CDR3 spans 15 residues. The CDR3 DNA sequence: TGTGCCAGCAGCCCGAGAGGAGGGGTAAATCAGCCCCAGCATTTT. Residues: CASSPRGGVNQPQHF.

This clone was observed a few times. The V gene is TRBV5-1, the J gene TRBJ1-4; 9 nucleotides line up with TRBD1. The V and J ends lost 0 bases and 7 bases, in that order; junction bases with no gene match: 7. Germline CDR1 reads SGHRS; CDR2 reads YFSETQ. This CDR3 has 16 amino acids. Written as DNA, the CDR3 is TGCGCCAGCAGCTTGGCCCCCGGGACAGGGAGTGAAAAACTGTTTTTT. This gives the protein CASSLAPGTGSEKLFF.

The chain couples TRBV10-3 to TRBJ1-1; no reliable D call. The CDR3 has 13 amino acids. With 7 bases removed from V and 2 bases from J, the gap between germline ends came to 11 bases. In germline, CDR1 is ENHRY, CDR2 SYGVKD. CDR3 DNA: TGTGCCATCACCGCAGGAACAAACACTGAAGCTTTCTTT. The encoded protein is CAITAGTNTEAFF.

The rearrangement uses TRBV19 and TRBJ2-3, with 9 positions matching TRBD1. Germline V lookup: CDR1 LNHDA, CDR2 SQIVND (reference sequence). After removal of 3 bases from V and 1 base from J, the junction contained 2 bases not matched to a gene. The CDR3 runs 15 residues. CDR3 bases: TGTGCCAGTAGTATCCGGACAGGGGGCACAGATACGCAGTATTTT. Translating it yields CASSIRTGGTDTQYF.